The following is a T cell receptor (beta chain) sequence with its context. Its target is unknown. The data belong to a study of cytomegalovirus exposure and HLA in healthy donors. Overall study results and limits: Cytomegalovirus status was reportedly diagnosed by the classifier with high sensitivity and specificity. The tendency of first-cohort TCR clusters to co-occur in the roughly 130 validation repertoires emerged from a later analysis. Researchers counted about 150 TCR beta chains as cytomegalovirus-associated. In vitro work confirmed that three CMV-associated chains recognize CMV antigens.

Method: immunoSEQ multiplex PCR; TCRdb's copy keeps in-frame clones and lacks some. The sample includes 57,000 or so clones, approximately 96% of them seen just once. The V gene's germline CDR1 is SGDLS and CDR2 YYNGEE. CDR3 length equals 19 residues. V lost 3 bases, J lost 2 bases, and 13 bases stayed unmatched. Sample: PBMCs. The chain couples TRBV9 to TRBJ2-2; the match to TRBD1 covers 10 bases. This receptor was obtained from a man aged 18 to 29 in good health and CMV-seronegative. The DNA for the CDR3 is TGTGCCAGCAGCGGGCCGGGACAGGGGAGAATCTCAAACACCGGGGAGCTGTTTTTT. Translation: CASSGPGQGRISNTGELFF.